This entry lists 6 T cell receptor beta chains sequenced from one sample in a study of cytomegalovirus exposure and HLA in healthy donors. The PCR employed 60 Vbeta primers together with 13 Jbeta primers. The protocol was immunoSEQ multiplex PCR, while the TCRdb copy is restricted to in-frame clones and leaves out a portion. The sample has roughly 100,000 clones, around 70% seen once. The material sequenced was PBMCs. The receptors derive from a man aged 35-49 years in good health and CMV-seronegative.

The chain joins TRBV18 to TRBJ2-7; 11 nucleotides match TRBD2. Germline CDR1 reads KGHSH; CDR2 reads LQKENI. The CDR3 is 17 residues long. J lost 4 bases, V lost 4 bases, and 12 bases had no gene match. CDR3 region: CASSLSTSGSGLYEQYF. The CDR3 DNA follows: TGTGCCAGCTCACTTTCCACTAGCGGGAGCGGGTTATACGAGCAGTACTTC.

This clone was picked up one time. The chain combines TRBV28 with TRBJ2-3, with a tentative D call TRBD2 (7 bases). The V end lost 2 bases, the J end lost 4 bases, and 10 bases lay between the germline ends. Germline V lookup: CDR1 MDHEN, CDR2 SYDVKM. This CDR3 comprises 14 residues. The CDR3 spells CASSLRGGADTQYF. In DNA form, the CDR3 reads TGTGCCAGCAGTTTACGAGGGGGGGCAGATACGCAGTATTTT.

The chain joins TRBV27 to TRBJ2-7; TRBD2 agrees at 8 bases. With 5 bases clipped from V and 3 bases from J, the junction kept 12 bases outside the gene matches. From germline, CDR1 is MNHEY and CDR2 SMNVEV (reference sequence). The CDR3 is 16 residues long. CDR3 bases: TGTGCCAGCAGTCCGCCCCCGGGGCTAGCGGGCTACGAGCAGTACTTC. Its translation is CASSPPPGLAGYEQYF.

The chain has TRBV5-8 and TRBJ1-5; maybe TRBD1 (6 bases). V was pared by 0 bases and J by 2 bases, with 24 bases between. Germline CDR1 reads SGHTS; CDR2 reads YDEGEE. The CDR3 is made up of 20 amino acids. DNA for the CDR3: TGTGCCAGCAGCTTGGTTCGGGGGGCTCATATCTATAGGGGCAATCAGCCCCAGCATTTT. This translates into CASSLVRGAHIYRGNQPQHF. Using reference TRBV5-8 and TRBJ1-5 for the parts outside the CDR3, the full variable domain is EAGVTQSPTHLIKTRGQQATLRCSPISGHTSVYWYQQALGLGLQFLLWYDEGEERNRGNFPPRFSGRQFPNYSSELNVNALELEDSALYLCASSLVRGAHIYRGNQPQHFGDGTRLSIL.

The CDR3 coding sequence is TGCGCCAGCAGCCAAGGGCTCGGCGGGGGACCCTACGAGCAGTACTTC. Protein: CASSQGLGGGPYEQYF. The chain uses TRBV4-3 and TRBJ2-7, with TRBD2 matching 7 bases. Losses at the gene ends were 1 base for V and 2 bases for J; bases not matched to a gene: 8. There are 16 residues in the CDR3. Germline V gene lookup returns CDR1 LGHNA and CDR2 YSLEER.

The CDR3 reads CASSLRGGRSEGYTF. CDR3 in DNA: TGTGCCAGCAGCTTGAGGGGAGGGAGATCAGAAGGCTACACCTTC. The V and J genes are TRBV5-8 and TRBJ1-2; D is perhaps TRBD1 (5 bases). The CDR3 sequence is 15 residues long. CDR1 and CDR2 (germline): SGHTS, YDEGEE. Trimming left V 1 base short and J 8 bases short, with 18 bases between.